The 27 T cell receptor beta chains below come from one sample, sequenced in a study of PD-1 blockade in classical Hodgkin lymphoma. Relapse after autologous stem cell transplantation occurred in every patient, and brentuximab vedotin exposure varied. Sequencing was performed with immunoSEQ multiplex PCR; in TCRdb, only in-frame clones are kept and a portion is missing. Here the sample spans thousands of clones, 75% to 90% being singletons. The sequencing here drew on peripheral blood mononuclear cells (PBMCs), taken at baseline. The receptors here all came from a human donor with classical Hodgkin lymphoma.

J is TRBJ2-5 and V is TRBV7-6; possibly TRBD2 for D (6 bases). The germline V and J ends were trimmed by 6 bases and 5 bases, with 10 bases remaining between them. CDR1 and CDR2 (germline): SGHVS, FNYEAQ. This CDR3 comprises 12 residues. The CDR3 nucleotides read TGTGCCAGCAGTCCCCGGGGGGAGACCCAGTACTTC. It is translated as CASSPRGETQYF.

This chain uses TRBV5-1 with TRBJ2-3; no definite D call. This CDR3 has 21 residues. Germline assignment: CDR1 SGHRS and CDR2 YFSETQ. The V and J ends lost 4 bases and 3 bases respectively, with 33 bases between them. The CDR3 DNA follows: TGCGCCAGCAGCCGTGCCTTCAATGTAGTAACCCCAAAAGGTGGGACAGATACGCAGTATTTT. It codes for CASSRAFNVVTPKGGTDTQYF.

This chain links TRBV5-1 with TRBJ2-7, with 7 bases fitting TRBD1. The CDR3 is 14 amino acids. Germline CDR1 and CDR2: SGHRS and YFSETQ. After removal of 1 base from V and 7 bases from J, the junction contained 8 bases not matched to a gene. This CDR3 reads CASSLRGTDGEQYF. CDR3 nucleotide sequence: TGCGCCAGCAGCTTGCGAGGGACAGATGGGGAGCAGTACTTC.

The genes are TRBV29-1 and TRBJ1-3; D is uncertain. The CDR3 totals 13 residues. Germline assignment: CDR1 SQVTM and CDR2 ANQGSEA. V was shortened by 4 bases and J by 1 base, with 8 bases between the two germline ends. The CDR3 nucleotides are TGCAGCGTTGGGTCACAGTCTGGAAACACCATATATTTT. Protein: CSVGSQSGNTIYF. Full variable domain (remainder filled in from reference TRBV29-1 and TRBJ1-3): SAVISQKPSRDICQRGTSLTIQCQVDSQVTMMFWYRQQPGQSLTLIATANQGSEATYESGFVIDKFPISRPNLTFSTLTVSNMSPEDSSIYLCSVGSQSGNTIYFGEGSWLTVV.

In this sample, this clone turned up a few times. The CDR3 nucleotides read TGTGCCAGCGCTGCGGCAGGTTTTAGCACAGATACGCAGTATTTT. Translating gives CASAAAGFSTDTQYF. The chain couples TRBV7-3 to TRBJ2-3, with D unresolved. This CDR3 has 15 residues. Germline assignment: CDR1 SGHTA and CDR2 FQGTGA. V shed 8 bases and J shed 0 bases, with 15 bases lying between them.

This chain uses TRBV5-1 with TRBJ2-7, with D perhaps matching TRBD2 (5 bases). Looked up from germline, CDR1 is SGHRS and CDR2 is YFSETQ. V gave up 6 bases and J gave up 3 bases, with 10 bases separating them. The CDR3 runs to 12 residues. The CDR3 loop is CASTAGGYEQYF. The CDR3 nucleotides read TGCGCCAGCACCGCGGGCGGCTACGAGCAGTACTTC.

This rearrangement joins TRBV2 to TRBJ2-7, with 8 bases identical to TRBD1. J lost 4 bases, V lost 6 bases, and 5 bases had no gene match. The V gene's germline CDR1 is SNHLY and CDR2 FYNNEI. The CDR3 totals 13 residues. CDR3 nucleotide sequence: TGTGCCAGCAGGGGGCAGGGGGCTTACGAGCAGTACTTC. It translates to CASRGQGAYEQYF.

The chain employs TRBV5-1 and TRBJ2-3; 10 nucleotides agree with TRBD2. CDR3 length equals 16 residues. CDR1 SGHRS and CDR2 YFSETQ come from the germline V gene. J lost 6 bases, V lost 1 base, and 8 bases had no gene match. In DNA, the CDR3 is TGCGCCAGCAGCTTGACCTTAGCGGGAGGTCCGGATACGCAGTATTTT. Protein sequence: CASSLTLAGGPDTQYF.

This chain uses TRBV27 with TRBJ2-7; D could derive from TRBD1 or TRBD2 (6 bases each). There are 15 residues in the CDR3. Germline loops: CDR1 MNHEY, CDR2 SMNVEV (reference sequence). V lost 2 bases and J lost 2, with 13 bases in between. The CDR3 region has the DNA TGTGCCAGCAGTTTAATAGCAGGGGAGGCCTACGAGCAGTACTTC. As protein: CASSLIAGEAYEQYF.

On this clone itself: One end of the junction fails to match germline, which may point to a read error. Here the CDR3 reads CASSRLAGGGNEQLF. Here the CDR3 DNA reads TGTGCCAGCAGTCGCCTAGCGGGAGGCGGCAATGAGCAGCTCTTC. This chain links TRBV2 with TRBJ2-1; TRBD2 aligns across 11 bases. The germline gives CDR1 SNHLY, CDR2 FYNNEI. The CDR3 length is 15 residues.

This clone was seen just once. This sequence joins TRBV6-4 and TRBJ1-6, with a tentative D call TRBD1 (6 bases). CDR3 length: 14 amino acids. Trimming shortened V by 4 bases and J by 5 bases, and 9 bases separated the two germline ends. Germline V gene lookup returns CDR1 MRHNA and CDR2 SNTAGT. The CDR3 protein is CASSVQGNNSPLHF. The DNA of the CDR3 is TGTGCCAGCAGTGTCCAGGGGAATAATTCACCCCTCCACTTT.

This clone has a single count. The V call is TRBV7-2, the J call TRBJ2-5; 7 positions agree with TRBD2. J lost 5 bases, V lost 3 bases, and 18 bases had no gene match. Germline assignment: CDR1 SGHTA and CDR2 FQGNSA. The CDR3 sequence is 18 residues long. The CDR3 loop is CASSFGGSSLADHETQYF. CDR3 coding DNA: TGTGCCAGCAGCTTTGGGGGGTCCAGTCTAGCGGATCACGAGACCCAGTACTTC. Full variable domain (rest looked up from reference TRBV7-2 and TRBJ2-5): GAGVSQSPSNKVTEKGKDVELRCDPISGHTALYWYRQSLGQGLEFLIYFQGNSAPDKSGLPSDRFSAERTGGSVSTLTIQRTQQEDSAVYLCASSFGGSSLADHETQYFGPGTRLLVL.

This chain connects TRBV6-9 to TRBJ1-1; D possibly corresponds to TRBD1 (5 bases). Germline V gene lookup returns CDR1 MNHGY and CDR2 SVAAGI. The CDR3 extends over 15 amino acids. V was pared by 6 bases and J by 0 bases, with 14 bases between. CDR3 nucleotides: TGTGCCAGCAGGCTGAAGACAGTCTTGAACACTGAAGCTTTCTTT. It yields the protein CASRLKTVLNTEAFF.

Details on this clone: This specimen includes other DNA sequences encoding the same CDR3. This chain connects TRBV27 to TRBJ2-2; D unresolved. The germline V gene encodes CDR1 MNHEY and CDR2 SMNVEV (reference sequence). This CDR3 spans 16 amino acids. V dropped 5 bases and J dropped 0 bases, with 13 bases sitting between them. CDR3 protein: CASSLITFANTGELFF. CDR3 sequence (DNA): TGTGCCAGCAGTCTCATAACGTTCGCGAACACCGGGGAGCTGTTTTTT.

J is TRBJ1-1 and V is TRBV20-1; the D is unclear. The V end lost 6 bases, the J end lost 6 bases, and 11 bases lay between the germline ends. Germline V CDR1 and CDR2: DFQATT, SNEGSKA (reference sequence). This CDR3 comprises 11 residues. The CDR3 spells CSARSVPEAFF. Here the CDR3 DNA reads TGCAGTGCCCGTTCGGTGCCTGAAGCTTTCTTT.

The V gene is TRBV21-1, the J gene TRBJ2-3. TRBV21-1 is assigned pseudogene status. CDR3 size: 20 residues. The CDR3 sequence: CASSPTHGWQAPFSTDTQYF. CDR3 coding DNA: TGTGCCAGCAGCCCTACACATGGCTGGCAAGCCCCATTTAGCACAGATACGCAGTATTTT.

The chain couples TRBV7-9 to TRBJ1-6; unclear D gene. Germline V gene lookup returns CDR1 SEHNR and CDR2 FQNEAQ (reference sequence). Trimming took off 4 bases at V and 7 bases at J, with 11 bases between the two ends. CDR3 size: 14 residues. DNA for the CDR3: TGTGCCAGCAGCTACCACAGTAGAAATTCACCCCTCCACTTT. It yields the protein CASSYHSRNSPLHF.

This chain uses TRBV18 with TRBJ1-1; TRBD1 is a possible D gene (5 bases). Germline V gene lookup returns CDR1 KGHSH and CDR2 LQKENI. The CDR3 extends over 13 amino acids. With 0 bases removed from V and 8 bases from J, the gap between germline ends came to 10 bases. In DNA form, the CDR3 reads TGTGCCAGCTCACCACCGCAGGAGGGGGAAGCTTTCTTT. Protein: CASSPPQEGEAFF.

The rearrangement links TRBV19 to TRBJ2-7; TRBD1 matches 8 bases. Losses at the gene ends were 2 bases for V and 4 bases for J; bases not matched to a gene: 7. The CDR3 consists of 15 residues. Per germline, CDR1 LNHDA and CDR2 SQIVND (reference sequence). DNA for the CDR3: TGTGCCAGTAGTATACAGGGGGCGAGGAATTACGAGCAGTACTTC. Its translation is CASSIQGARNYEQYF.

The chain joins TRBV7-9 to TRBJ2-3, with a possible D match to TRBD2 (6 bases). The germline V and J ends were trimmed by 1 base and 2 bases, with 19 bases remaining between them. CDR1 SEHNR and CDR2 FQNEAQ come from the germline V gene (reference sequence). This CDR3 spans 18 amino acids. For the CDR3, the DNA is TGTGCCAGCAGCTTAGATTCTTTGGGCCGGGAGATCACAGATACGCAGTATTTT. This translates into CASSLDSLGREITDTQYF.

The CDR3 region has the DNA TGTGCCAGCAGTGGGTCACAGGGGTACCGTTTGACTGAAGCTTTCTTT. Its translation: CASSGSQGYRLTEAFF. V is TRBV27 and J is TRBJ1-1, with TRBD1 matching over 7 bases. V lost 5 bases, J lost 5 bases, and 14 bases stayed unmatched. The CDR3 has 16 residues. CDR1 is MNHEY, CDR2 SMNVEV, per germline (reference sequence).

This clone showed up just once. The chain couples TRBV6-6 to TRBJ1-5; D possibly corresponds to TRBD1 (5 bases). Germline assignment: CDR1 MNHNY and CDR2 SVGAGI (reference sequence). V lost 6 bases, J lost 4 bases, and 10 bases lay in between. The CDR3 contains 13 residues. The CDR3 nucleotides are TGTGCCAGCAGGGCTCAGGGAAATCAGCCCCAGCATTTT. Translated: CASRAQGNQPQHF.

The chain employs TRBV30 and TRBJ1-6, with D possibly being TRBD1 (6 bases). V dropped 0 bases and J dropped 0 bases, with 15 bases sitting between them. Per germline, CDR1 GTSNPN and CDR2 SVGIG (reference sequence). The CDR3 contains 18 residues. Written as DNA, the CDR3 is TGTGCCTGGAGTGTACAGGGTGGGGGTAGCTCCTATAATTCACCCCTCCACTTT. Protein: CAWSVQGGGSSYNSPLHF.

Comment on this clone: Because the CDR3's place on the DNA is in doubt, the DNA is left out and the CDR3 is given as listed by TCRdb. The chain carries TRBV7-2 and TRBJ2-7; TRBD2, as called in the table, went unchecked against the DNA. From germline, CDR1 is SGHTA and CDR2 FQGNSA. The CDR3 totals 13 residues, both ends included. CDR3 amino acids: CASSLVGAGAWYF.

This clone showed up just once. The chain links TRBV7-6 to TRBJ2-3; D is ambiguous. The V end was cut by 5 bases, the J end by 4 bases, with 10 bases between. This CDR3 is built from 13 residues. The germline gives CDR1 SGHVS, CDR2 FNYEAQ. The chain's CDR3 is CASSPVTADTQYF. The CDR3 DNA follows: TGTGCCAGCAGCCCCGTCACGGCAGATACGCAGTATTTT.

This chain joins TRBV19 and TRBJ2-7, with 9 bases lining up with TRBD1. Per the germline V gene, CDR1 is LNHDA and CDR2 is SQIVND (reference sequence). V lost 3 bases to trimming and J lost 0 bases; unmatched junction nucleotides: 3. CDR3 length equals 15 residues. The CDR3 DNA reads TGTGCCAGTAGTATTGGACAGGGGTTCTCCTACGAGCAGTACTTC. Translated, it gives CASSIGQGFSYEQYF.

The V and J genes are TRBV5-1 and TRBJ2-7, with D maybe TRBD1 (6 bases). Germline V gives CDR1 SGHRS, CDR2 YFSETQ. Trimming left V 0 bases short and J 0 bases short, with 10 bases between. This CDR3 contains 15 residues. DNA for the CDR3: TGCGCCAGCAGCTTGGAGCAGGGGAGCTCCTACGAGCAGTACTTC. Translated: CASSLEQGSSYEQYF.